This T cell receptor beta chain was obtained from a study of T-cell reconstitution after alpha-beta-depleted transplantation in children. Per germline, CDR1 SGHVS and CDR2 FQNEAQ. V lost 4 bases and J 0 bases, leaving 20 bases between the germline ends. The length of the CDR3 is 18 residues. Unique molecular identifiers featured in how the TCRbeta library was prepared. In TCRdb, the PCR reads were re-called with MiXCR into one record per CDR3 protein. The table lists some 290,000 distinct CDR3 sequences, around 9.6% of them singletons, with around 9.1% in the top ten. The chain is built from TRBV7-8 and TRBJ2-3; D is possibly TRBD2 (6 bases). This sample comprised PBMCs from the stem cell graft donor, obtained from the stem cell graft. The sequence was collected from a human donor who donated a stem cell graft to a child with SCID. The CDR3 nucleotides are TGTGCCAGCAGCTCCCCCCGGGGAGGCCTTCCTAGCACAGATACGCAGTATTTT. This translates into CASSSPRGGLPSTDTQYF.